This TCR beta chain was captured by sequencing in a study of T cell responses to AZD1222 COVID-19 vaccine. A remark on this clone: Its specificity is not known.

Study-wide results and caveats: The peak T cell response came first, and repertoires were sampled only after it. In a largely white British group with more females than males, clonal diversity was possibly underestimated.

The CDR3 extends over 11 amino acids. In germline, CDR1 is LGHDT, CDR2 YNNKEL (reference sequence). V dropped 4 bases and J dropped 8 bases, with 6 bases sitting between them. Sequenced by immunoSEQ multiplex PCR; TCRdb stores in-frame clones only, minus some. Among around 130,000 clones listed, over 85% were seen once. The specimen was peripheral blood, collected on day 0 of AZD1222 vaccination. This receptor was taken from an adult in good health. V and J are TRBV3-1 (or the pseudogene TRBV3-2) and TRBJ2-1; a weak D match, TRBD2 (5 bases). The CDR3 bases are TGTGCCAGCAGCCGAGGGTATGAGCAGTTCTTC. Residues: CASSRGYEQFF.